This entry describes one T cell receptor (beta chain). The sample comes from a study of T cells in Graves' hyperthyroidism and ophthalmopathy. The source material, RNA transcripts, was used to amplify TCR beta CDR3 regions. Primed by the HTBI set, a first-round RT-PCR was run on the TCR CDR3. TCRdb passed the multiplex PCR reads through MiXCR, listing each CDR3 protein once. This table has around 340,000 distinct CDR3 sequences, 21% appearing once. The V end lost 3 bases, the J end lost 4 bases, and 12 bases lay between the germline ends. The CDR3 is 14 amino acids. The germline V gene has CDR1 SQVTM and CDR2 ANQGSEA.

Sequenced input: blood. The origin of this receptor is a woman in her forties or fifties with Graves' hyperthyroidism. The V gene is TRBV29-1, the J gene TRBJ2-2; the D gene is possibly TRBD2 (5 bases). CDR3 in amino acids: CSVEAGFGTGELFF. In DNA, the CDR3 is TGCAGCGTTGAGGCGGGTTTTGGCACCGGGGAGCTGTTTTTT.